Listed here are 31 T cell receptor beta chains from one sample, sequenced in a study of blood T cell repertoires in COVID-19. Measured with immunoSEQ multiplex PCR; TCRdb has only the in-frame clones, and not every one. The table lists about 280,000 clones, roughly nine tenths of them singletons. The sequenced sample consisted of peripheral blood. Every receptor here comes from a woman aged 45 to 65 who had recovered from COVID-19.

The chain combines TRBV5-6 with TRBJ2-7; 7 nucleotides agree with TRBD1. Germline CDR1 SGHDT, CDR2 YYEEEE. The J segment lost 3 bases and the V segment lost 0 bases, leaving 3 bases of the junction unmatched. CDR3 length equals 14 residues. CDR3 bases: TGTGCCAGCAGCTTGGGACAGGGCTTCTACGAGCAGTACTTC. It encodes CASSLGQGFYEQYF.

The gene calls are TRBV18 and TRBJ2-1, with 9 bases aligning to TRBD2. The CDR3 is 15 amino acids. Trimming cost V 1 base and J 9 bases; bases outside gene matches: 7. Germline V gives CDR1 KGHSH, CDR2 LQKENI. CDR3 sequence reads: CASSPLAGEFSEQFF. CDR3 nucleotide sequence: TGTGCCAGCTCACCACTAGCGGGAGAATTCAGTGAGCAGTTCTTC.

The chain carries TRBV5-1 and TRBJ2-5, with D perhaps matching TRBD1 (5 bases). V was pared by 1 base and J by 1 base, with 11 bases between. This CDR3 has 15 residues. CDR1 is SGHRS, CDR2 YFSETQ, per germline. In nucleotides, the CDR3 is TGCGCCAGCAGCTTGATGGGGCAGGCCCAAGAGACCCAGTACTTC. As protein: CASSLMGQAQETQYF.

The chain couples TRBV2 to TRBJ2-1, with D possibly being TRBD1 (5 bases). Deletions cut 4 bases from V and 8 bases from J, with 18 bases between. Germline V CDR1 and CDR2: SNHLY, FYNNEI. This CDR3 comprises 15 residues. The CDR3 nucleotides are TGTGCCAGCAGTGTTAGTCAGGGCTCTTGGGATGAGCAGTTCTTC. As protein: CASSVSQGSWDEQFF.

The chain couples TRBV9 to TRBJ1-5, with D possibly being TRBD1 (5 bases). V lost 3 bases to trimming and J lost 3 bases, with 10 bases between them. CDR1 and CDR2 from the germline V gene are SGDLS and YYNGEE. This CDR3 comprises 14 residues. CDR3 nucleotides: TGTGCCAGCAGCGCCCAGGGAAACAATCAGCCCCAGCATTTT. Its protein is CASSAQGNNQPQHF.

The rearrangement uses TRBV9 and TRBJ2-7, with 10 nucleotides matching TRBD1. V shed 4 bases, J shed 1 base, and the junction held 8 bases outside the gene matches. CDR1 is SGDLS, CDR2 YYNGEE, per germline. The CDR3 contains 16 residues. CDR3 sequence: CASSTRDRGGSYEQYF. DNA of the CDR3: TGTGCCAGCAGCACCCGGGACAGGGGAGGATCCTACGAGCAGTACTTC.

The rearrangement uses TRBV5-8 and TRBJ1-2; D remains unclear. The CDR3 sequence is 17 residues long. V shed 1 base and J shed 8 bases, with 24 bases lying between them. The germline V gene has CDR1 SGHTS and CDR2 YDEGEE. In DNA, the CDR3 is TGTGCCAGCAGCTTGTTGGCATCCAATCTGATCATGAGGGGCTACACCTTC. It encodes CASSLLASNLIMRGYTF.

This chain uses TRBV7-8 with TRBJ1-1; D is unresolved. V was cut by 1 base and J by 5 bases, with 8 bases left in between. The CDR3 spans 13 residues. Germline CDR1 and CDR2: SGHVS and FQNEAQ. As DNA, the CDR3 is TGTGCCAGCAGCTTAGATAGGGAGACTGAAGCTTTCTTT. It is translated as CASSLDRETEAFF.

The chain recombines TRBV11-3 with TRBJ2-1; TRBD2 is a possible D gene (6 bases). The CDR3 has 13 amino acids. Looked up from germline, CDR1 is SGHNT and CDR2 is YENEEA. V was cut by 0 bases and J by 15 bases, with 15 bases left in between. The CDR3 sequence is CASSLDGTGAMFF. The DNA of the CDR3 is TGTGCCAGCAGCTTAGATGGAACGGGAGCGATGTTCTTC.

This chain connects TRBV5-1 to TRBJ1-3, with 9 bases that match TRBD1. The germline CDR1 and CDR2 sequences are SGHRS and YFSETQ. The CDR3 has 16 residues. V trimming: 4 bases; J trimming: 7 bases; junction bases outside the gene matches: 12. The CDR3 nucleotides are TGCGCCAGCAGCCCCAATACAGGGGGCGCAGGTAACACCATATATTTT. This encodes CASSPNTGGAGNTIYF.

The chain employs TRBV5-1 and TRBJ1-1; D not resolved. CDR3 size: 15 residues. Germline CDR1 and CDR2: SGHRS and YFSETQ. Trimming took off 0 bases at V and 1 base at J, with 10 bases between the two ends. CDR3 region: CASSLDFQENTEAFF. In DNA, the CDR3 is TGCGCCAGCAGCTTGGATTTTCAGGAGAACACTGAAGCTTTCTTT.

The chain joins TRBV7-2 to TRBJ2-5, with TRBD2 identical over 7 bases. From germline, CDR1 is SGHTA and CDR2 FQGNSA. The CDR3 is 17 amino acids. After removal of 1 base from V and 1 base from J, the junction contained 9 bases not matched to a gene. CDR3 sequence (DNA): TGTGCCAGCAGCTTAGGTGTTTGGGGGGGTAGCCAAGAGACCCAGTACTTC. This encodes CASSLGVWGGSQETQYF.

This clone has more than one count but fewer than ten. This chain joins TRBV6-2 or TRBV6-3 and TRBJ2-1; D unresolved. Trimming left V 0 bases short and J 5 bases short, with 11 bases between. From germline, CDR1 is MNHEY and CDR2 SVGEGT. The CDR3 has 15 amino acids. Here the CDR3 DNA reads TGTGCCAGCAGTTACTCCCCCGAGCTCAACAATGAGCAGTTCTTC. Translation gives CASSYSPELNNEQFF.

The chain joins TRBV28 to TRBJ1-1, with TRBD1 as a possible D gene (5 bases). The V and J ends lost 2 bases and 4 bases respectively, with 14 bases between them. CDR3 length: 15 amino acids. Germline CDR1 is MDHEN and CDR2 is SYDVKM. The chain's CDR3 is CASSLPGVAVTEAFF. For the CDR3, the DNA is TGTGCCAGCAGTTTACCGGGGGTGGCGGTCACTGAAGCTTTCTTT.

This clone appeared a few times. The chain employs TRBV27 and TRBJ1-2; TRBD1 aligns across 8 bases. This CDR3 is 13 amino acids long. V trimming: 6 bases; J trimming: 8 bases; junction bases outside the gene matches: 8. From germline, CDR1 is MNHEY and CDR2 SMNVEV (reference sequence). CDR3 region: CASRTPGTGGYTF. The CDR3 bases are TGTGCCAGCAGGACCCCCGGGACAGGCGGCTACACCTTC.

A single count supports this clone. This chain joins TRBV7-8 and TRBJ2-1, with D unclear. Per germline, CDR1 SGHVS and CDR2 FQNEAQ. This CDR3 region has 12 residues. The V end was cut by 5 bases, the J end by 10 bases, with 12 bases between. The CDR3 reads CASSLRLGEQFF. DNA of the CDR3: TGTGCCAGCAGCCTCCGACTCGGGGAGCAGTTCTTC.

The chain couples TRBV7-8 to TRBJ2-3, with D possibly matching TRBD1 (5 bases). Per the germline V gene, CDR1 is SGHVS and CDR2 is FQNEAQ. The CDR3 spans 17 residues. V gave up 5 bases and J gave up 1 base, with 19 bases separating them. CDR3 sequence reads: CASSHIGAGRGTDTQYF. Written as DNA, the CDR3 is TGTGCCAGCAGCCATATTGGGGCCGGTCGGGGCACAGATACGCAGTATTTT.

This clone has a single count. This chain links TRBV5-1 with TRBJ2-1; 11 bases match TRBD1. J lost 8 bases, V lost 0 bases, and 4 bases had no gene match. Germline CDR1 reads SGHRS; CDR2 reads YFSETQ. The CDR3 has 15 amino acids. The CDR3 sequence: CASSLAGQGGDEQFF. In DNA form, the CDR3 reads TGCGCCAGCAGCTTGGCGGGACAGGGGGGCGATGAGCAGTTCTTC.

The chain recombines TRBV7-9 with TRBJ2-7, with TRBD1 matching over 9 bases. Germline V gives CDR1 SEHNR, CDR2 FQNEAQ (reference sequence). The CDR3 is 16 amino acids. The V and J ends lost 5 bases and 1 base, in that order; junction bases with no gene match: 9. CDR3 protein: CASSPPFGTGSYEQYF. The CDR3 DNA is TGTGCCAGCAGCCCCCCTTTCGGGACAGGGTCCTACGAGCAGTACTTC.

V gene TRBV28 combines with J gene TRBJ2-7, with TRBD1 matching 10 bases. V lost 6 bases to trimming and J lost 4 bases; unmatched junction nucleotides: 6. CDR3 length: 14 amino acids. Germline CDR1 is MDHEN and CDR2 is SYDVKM. CDR3 region: CASSPDRGRYEQYF. The CDR3 nucleotides are TGTGCCAGCAGCCCGGACAGGGGGAGGTACGAGCAGTACTTC.

The chain uses TRBV18 and TRBJ1-1, with D hard to call. This CDR3 is built from 12 residues. CDR1 KGHSH and CDR2 LQKENI come from the germline V gene. Trimming stripped 2 bases from V and 10 bases from J, with 11 bases between. CDR3 in DNA: TGTGCCAGCTCACCAGGTGTTTACGGAGCTTTCTTT. Protein: CASSPGVYGAFF.

As to this clone: An end of the junction differs from the germline gene, which may be a read error. This rearrangement joins TRBV5-1 to TRBJ2-2; 11 bases map to TRBD2. The CDR3 has 18 amino acids. Germline V gene sequence: CDR1 SGHRS, CDR2 YFSETQ. CDR3 sequence reads: CASSFQSGLAENAGELFF. The CDR3 nucleotides read TGCGCCAGCAGCTTTCAATCGGGACTAGCGGAGAACGCCGGGGAGCTGTTTTTT.

The chain is built from TRBV7-9 and TRBJ2-1, with D hard to call. This CDR3 is 15 amino acids long. V lost 3 bases, J lost 6 bases, and 15 bases lay in between. Germline V gene sequence: CDR1 SEHNR, CDR2 FQNEAQ (reference sequence). The DNA of the CDR3 is TGTGCCAGCAGCTTTCCGGCAGGTACTCCCAATGAGCAGTTCTTC. Translation: CASSFPAGTPNEQFF.

This clone was observed at least ten times. The chain carries TRBV10-3 and TRBJ2-2, with 7 nucleotides matching TRBD1. Looked up from germline, CDR1 is ENHRY and CDR2 is SYGVKD. V shed 7 bases and J 1 base; nucleotides not matched to a gene: 6. The CDR3 covers 15 residues. CDR3 bases: TGTGCCATCACCGGGGACAGACAGAACACCGGGGAGCTGTTTTTT. This translates into CAITGDRQNTGELFF.

The chain uses TRBV18 and TRBJ2-6; 11 nucleotides agree with TRBD1. This CDR3 spans 18 amino acids. After removal of 4 bases from V and 0 bases from J, the junction contained 5 bases not matched to a gene. The germline V gene has CDR1 KGHSH and CDR2 LQKENI. The CDR3 is CASSLTGTGGSGANVLTF. The CDR3 region has the DNA TGTGCCAGCTCACTGACCGGGACAGGGGGCTCTGGGGCCAACGTCCTGACTTTC.

The chain employs TRBV7-2 and TRBJ1-1; D may be TRBD1 (5 bases). This CDR3 contains 15 residues. V was pared by 1 base and J by 6 bases, with 15 bases between. Germline V gene lookup returns CDR1 SGHTA and CDR2 FQGNSA. The CDR3 loop is CASSLVAGKGSEAFF. CDR3 coding DNA: TGTGCCAGCAGCTTAGTTGCAGGGAAGGGCTCTGAAGCTTTCTTT.

This chain connects TRBV5-1 to TRBJ1-1; 8 bases are a match to TRBD1. Germline loops: CDR1 SGHRS, CDR2 YFSETQ. After removal of 0 bases from V and 5 bases from J, the junction contained 6 bases not matched to a gene. The CDR3 is 15 amino acids. The CDR3 protein is CASSLVDRGSTEAFF. DNA for the CDR3: TGCGCCAGCAGCTTGGTCGACAGGGGTTCGACTGAAGCTTTCTTT.

The gene calls are TRBV28 and TRBJ2-3; 9 bases line up with TRBD1. There are 17 residues in the CDR3. V gave up 6 bases and J gave up 4 bases; unmatched junction bases: 14. Germline V lookup: CDR1 MDHEN, CDR2 SYDVKM. The chain's CDR3 is CASRPSGGQGYPDTQYF. The CDR3 coding sequence is TGTGCCAGCAGGCCCTCCGGGGGACAGGGTTATCCAGATACGCAGTATTTT. Combining the CDR3 with reference TRBV28 and TRBJ2-3 gives the whole variable domain DVKVTQSSRYLVKRTGEKVFLECVQDMDHENMFWYRQDPGLGLRLIYFSYDVKMKEKGDIPEGYSVSREKKERFSLILESASTNQTSMYLCASRPSGGQGYPDTQYFGPGTRLTVL.

The CDR3 nucleotides read TGTGCCAGCAGCCTGACAGAACCTAATGAAAAACTGTTTTTT. Its protein is CASSLTEPNEKLFF. The chain carries TRBV2 and TRBJ1-4, with D perhaps matching TRBD1 (5 bases). The germline V gene encodes CDR1 SNHLY and CDR2 FYNNEI. V lost 6 bases, J lost 3 bases, and 11 bases lay in between. CDR3 length: 14 amino acids.

The chain combines TRBV12-5 with TRBJ2-7; D not certain. Trimming removed 2 bases from V and 4 bases from J, with 6 bases in between. This CDR3 contains 12 residues. In germline, CDR1 is LGHNT, CDR2 FRNRAP. CDR3 loop: CASGLRVYEQYF. The CDR3 DNA follows: TGTGCTAGTGGTTTGCGGGTTTACGAGCAGTACTTC.

The gene calls are TRBV7-9 and TRBJ2-3, with TRBD2 matching over 12 bases. Per germline, CDR1 SEHNR and CDR2 FQNEAQ (reference sequence). The CDR3 is made up of 17 amino acids. With 5 bases clipped from V and 1 base from J, the junction kept 7 bases outside the gene matches. CDR3 sequence: CASSARLAGDGTDTQYF. The CDR3 nucleotides are TGTGCCAGCAGCGCACGACTAGCGGGGGATGGCACAGATACGCAGTATTTT.